The present entry profiles one TCR beta chain with its context. Its antigen is unidentified. This sample was taken from a study of shared clonotypes between healthy human individuals. Turning to the study itself: Per donor, CD8 memory used one plate, CD8 naive used two, CD4 memory used three and CD4 naive used three. General observations from the study: Larger estimated richness was generally seen in naive subsets than in memory subsets. About 5% was the fraction of naive CD4 clonotypes found shared across four donors.

Assay: immunoSEQ multiplex PCR; the TCRdb copy retains only in-frame clones and omits some. The sample consists of 2.3 million or so clones, just over 90% of them appearing once. Germline V gives CDR1 MDHEN, CDR2 SYDVKM. The CDR3 sequence is 15 residues long. Trimming removed 4 bases at V and 5 bases at J, with 17 bases between. The receptor was derived from a man between 18 and 29 years old in good health. Some clones in this sample may be carry-over from other donors' samples. Sequencing was done on a sample of naive CD4+ T cells from PBMCs. The subset denotes: CD45RA+ positively selected. V usage is TRBV28 and J usage is TRBJ1-2, with D possibly being TRBD1 (6 bases). CDR3 region: CASSSRRGASYGYTF. The CDR3, as DNA: TGTGCCAGCAGTTCCCGACGGGGGGCTAGTTATGGCTACACCTTC.